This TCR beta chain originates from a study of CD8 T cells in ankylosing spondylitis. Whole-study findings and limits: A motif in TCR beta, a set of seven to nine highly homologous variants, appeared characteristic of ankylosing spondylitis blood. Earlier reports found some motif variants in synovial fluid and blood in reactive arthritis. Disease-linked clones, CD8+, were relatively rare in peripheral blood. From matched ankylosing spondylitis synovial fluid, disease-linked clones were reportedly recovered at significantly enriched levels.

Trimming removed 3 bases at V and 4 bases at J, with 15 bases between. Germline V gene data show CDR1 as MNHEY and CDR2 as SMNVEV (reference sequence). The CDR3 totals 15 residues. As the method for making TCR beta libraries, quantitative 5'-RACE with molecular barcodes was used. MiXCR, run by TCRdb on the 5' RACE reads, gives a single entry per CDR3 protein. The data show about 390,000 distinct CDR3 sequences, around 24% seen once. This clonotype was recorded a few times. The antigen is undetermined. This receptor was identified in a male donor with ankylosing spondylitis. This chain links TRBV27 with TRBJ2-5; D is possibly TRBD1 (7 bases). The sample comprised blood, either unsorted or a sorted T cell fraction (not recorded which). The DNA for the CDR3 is TGTGCCAGCAGTTTCGGACTAAGGGGGCGAGAGACCCAGTACTTC. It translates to CASSFGLRGRETQYF.